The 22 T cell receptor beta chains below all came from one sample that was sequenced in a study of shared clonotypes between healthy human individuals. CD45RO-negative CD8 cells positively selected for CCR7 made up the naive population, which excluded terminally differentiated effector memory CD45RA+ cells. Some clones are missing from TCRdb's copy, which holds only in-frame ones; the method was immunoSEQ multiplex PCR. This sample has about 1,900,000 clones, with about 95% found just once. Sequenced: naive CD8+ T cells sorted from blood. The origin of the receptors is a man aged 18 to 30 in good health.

The CDR3 sequence: CASSYSNEDETQYF. Here the CDR3 DNA reads TGTGCCAGCAGTTACTCGAACGAGGACGAGACCCAGTACTTC. The V and J genes are TRBV6-6 and TRBJ2-5; D is ambiguous. Germline V gene sequence: CDR1 MNHNY, CDR2 SVGAGI (reference sequence). There are 14 residues in the CDR3. V shed 0 bases and J shed 5 bases, with 10 bases lying between them.

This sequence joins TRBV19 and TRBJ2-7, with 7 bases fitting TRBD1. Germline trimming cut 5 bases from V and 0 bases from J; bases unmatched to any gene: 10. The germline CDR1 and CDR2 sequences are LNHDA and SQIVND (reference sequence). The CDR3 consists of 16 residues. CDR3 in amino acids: CASSEGQPLHSYEQYF. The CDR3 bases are TGTGCCAGTAGTGAGGGACAGCCTCTACACTCCTACGAGCAGTACTTC.

The CDR3 spells CASSPPGMDEKLFF. The CDR3 DNA reads TGTGCCAGCTCACCACCGGGGATGGATGAAAAACTGTTTTTT. V usage is TRBV18 and J usage is TRBJ1-4; D call uncertain. This CDR3 region has 14 residues. CDR1 is KGHSH and CDR2 is LQKENI in the germline V gene. Trimming left V 0 bases short and J 6 bases short, with 8 bases between.

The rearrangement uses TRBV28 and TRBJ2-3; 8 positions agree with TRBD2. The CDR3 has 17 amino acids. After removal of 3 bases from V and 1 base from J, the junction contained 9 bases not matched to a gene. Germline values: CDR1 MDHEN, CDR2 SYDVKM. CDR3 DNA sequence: TGTGCCAGCAGTTTCCCCGTAACGGGGGGGGGCACAGATACGCAGTATTTT. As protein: CASSFPVTGGGTDTQYF.

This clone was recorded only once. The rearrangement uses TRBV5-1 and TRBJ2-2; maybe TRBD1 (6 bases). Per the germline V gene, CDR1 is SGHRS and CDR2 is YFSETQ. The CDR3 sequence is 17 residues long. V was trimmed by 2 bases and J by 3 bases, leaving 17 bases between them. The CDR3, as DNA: TGCGCCAGCAGCTTTTCCGACGCGACAGGAGACACCGGGGAGCTGTTTTTT. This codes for CASSFSDATGDTGELFF. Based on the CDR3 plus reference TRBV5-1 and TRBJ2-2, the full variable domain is KAGVTQTPRYLIKTRGQQVTLSCSPISGHRSVSWYQQTPGQGLQFLFEYFSETQRNKGNFPGRFSGRQFSNSRSEMNVSTLELGDSALYLCASSFSDATGDTGELFFGEGSRLTVL.

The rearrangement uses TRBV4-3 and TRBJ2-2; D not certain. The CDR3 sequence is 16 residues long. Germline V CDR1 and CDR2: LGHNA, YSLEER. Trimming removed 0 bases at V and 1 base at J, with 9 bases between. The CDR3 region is CASSQDRPMNTGELFF. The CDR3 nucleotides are TGCGCCAGCAGCCAAGATAGACCGATGAACACCGGGGAGCTGTTTTTT.

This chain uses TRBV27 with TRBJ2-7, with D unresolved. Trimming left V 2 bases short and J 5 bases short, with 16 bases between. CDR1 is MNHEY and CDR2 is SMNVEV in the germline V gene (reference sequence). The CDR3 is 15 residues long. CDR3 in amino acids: CASSLLSGRRDEQYF. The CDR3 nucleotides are TGTGCCAGCAGTTTACTTTCGGGCAGACGGGACGAGCAGTACTTC.

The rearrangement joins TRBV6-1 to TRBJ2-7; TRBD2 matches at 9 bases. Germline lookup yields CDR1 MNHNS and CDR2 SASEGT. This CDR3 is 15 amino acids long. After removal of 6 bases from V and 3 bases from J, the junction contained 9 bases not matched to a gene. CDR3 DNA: TGTGCCAGCAGCGCCCTCCTAGCGGGGAACTACGAGCAGTACTTC. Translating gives CASSALLAGNYEQYF.

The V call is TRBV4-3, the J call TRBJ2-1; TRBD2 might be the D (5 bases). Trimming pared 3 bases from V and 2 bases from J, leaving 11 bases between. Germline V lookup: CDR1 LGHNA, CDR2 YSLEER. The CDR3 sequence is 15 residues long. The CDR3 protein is CASSHLLGPYNEQFF. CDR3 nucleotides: TGCGCCAGCAGCCACCTACTAGGGCCCTACAATGAGCAGTTCTTC.

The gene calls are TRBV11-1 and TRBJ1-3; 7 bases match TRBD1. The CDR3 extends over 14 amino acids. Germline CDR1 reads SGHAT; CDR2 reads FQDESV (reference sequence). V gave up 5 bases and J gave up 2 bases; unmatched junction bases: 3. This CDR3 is CASSQTGTGNTIYF. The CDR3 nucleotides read TGTGCCAGCAGCCAGACAGGGACTGGAAACACCATATATTTT.

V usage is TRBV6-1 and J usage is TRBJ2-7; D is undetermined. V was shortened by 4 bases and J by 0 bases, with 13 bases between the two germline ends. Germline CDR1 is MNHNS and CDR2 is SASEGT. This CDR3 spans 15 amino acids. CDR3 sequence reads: CASSGWAESSYEQYF. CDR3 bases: TGTGCCAGCAGTGGGTGGGCGGAGAGCTCCTACGAGCAGTACTTC.

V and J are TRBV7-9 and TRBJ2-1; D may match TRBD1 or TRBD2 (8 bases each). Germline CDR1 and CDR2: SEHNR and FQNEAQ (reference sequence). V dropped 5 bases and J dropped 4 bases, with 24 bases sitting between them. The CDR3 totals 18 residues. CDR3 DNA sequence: TGTGCCAGCAGCCCGCCAGGGGGCTTAGCGGGACTTTACAATGAGCAGTTCTTC. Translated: CASSPPGGLAGLYNEQFF.

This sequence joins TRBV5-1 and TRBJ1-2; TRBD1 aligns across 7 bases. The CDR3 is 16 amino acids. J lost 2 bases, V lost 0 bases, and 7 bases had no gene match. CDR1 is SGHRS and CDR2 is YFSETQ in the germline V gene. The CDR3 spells CASSLGGQPPNYGYTF. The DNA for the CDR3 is TGCGCCAGCAGCTTGGGGGGACAGCCGCCAAACTATGGCTACACCTTC. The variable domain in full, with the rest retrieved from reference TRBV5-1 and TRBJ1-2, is KAGVTQTPRYLIKTRGQQVTLSCSPISGHRSVSWYQQTPGQGLQFLFEYFSETQRNKGNFPGRFSGRQFSNSRSEMNVSTLELGDSALYLCASSLGGQPPNYGYTFGSGTRLTVV.

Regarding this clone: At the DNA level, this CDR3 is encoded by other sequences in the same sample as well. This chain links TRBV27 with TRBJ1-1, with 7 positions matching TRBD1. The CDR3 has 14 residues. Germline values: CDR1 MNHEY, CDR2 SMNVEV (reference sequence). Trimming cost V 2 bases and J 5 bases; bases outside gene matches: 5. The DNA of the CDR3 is TGTGCCAGCAGTTTAACAGGGGCGGGGACTGAAGCTTTCTTT. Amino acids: CASSLTGAGTEAFF.

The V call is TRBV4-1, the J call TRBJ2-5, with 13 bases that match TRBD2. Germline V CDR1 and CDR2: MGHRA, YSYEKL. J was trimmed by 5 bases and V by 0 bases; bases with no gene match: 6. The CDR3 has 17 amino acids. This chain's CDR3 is CASSQDSGTSGVETQYF. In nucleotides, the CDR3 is TGCGCCAGCAGCCAAGATTCAGGGACTAGCGGGGTGGAGACCCAGTACTTC.

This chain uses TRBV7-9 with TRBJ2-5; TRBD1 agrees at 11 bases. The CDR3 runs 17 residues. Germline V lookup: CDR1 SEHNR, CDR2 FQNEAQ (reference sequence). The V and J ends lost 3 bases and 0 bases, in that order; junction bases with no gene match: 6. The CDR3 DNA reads TGTGCCAGCAGCTTCCTGCCGGGACAGGGGGACCAAGAGACCCAGTACTTC. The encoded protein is CASSFLPGQGDQETQYF.

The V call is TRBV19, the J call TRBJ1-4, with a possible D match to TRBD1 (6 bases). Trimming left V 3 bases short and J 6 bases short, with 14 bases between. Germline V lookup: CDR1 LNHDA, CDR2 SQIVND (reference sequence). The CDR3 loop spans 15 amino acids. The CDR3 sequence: CASSMVRGQDEKLFF. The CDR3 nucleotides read TGTGCCAGTAGTATGGTTCGGGGGCAGGATGAAAAACTGTTTTTT.

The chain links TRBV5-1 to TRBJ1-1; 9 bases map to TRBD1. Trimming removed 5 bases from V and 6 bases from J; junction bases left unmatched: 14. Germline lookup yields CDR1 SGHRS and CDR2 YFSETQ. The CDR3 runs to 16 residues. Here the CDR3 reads CASSSLTGGSIPEAFF. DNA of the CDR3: TGCGCCAGCAGTTCCTTGACAGGGGGGAGTATCCCTGAAGCTTTCTTT.

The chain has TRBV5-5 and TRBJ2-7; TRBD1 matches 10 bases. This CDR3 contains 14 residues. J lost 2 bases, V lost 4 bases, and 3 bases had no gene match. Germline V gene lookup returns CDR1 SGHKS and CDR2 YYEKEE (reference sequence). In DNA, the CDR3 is TGTGCCAGCAGCCATGGGACAGGGGCCTACGAGCAGTACTTC. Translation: CASSHGTGAYEQYF.

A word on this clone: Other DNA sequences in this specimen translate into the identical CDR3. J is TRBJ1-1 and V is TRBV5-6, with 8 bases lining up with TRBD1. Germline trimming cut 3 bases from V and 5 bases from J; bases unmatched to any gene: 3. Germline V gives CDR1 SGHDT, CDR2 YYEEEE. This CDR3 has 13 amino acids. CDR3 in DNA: TGTGCCAGCAGCTACGACAGGGGAACTGAAGCTTTCTTT. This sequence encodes CASSYDRGTEAFF.

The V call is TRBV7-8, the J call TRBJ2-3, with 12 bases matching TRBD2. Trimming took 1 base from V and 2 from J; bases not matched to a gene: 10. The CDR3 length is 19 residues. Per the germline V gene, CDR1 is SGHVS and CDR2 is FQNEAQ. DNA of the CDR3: TGTGCCAGCAGCTTAGGACTAGCGGGGGCCGTACGCAACACAGATACGCAGTATTTT. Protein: CASSLGLAGAVRNTDTQYF.

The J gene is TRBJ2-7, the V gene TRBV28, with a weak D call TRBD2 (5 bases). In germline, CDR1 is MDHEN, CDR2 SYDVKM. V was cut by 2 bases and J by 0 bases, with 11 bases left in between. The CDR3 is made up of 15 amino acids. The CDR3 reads CASSLGLISSYEQYF. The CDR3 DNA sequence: TGTGCCAGCAGTTTAGGACTCATAAGCTCCTACGAGCAGTACTTC. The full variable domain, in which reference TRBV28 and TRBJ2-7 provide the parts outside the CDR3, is DVKVTQSSRYLVKRTGEKVFLECVQDMDHENMFWYRQDPGLGLRLIYFSYDVKMKEKGDIPEGYSVSREKKERFSLILESASTNQTSMYLCASSLGLISSYEQYFGPGTRLTVT.